This entry is about one T cell receptor (beta chain). The antigen is not known. The sample comes from a study of long-term antiretroviral therapy in people with HIV. The study, taken as a whole, reports: Blood dates from the mid-2000s to the late 2010s, possibly under older ART regimens.

Germline CDR1 is SGHNT and CDR2 is YENEEA. The length of the CDR3 is 15 residues. V lost 3 bases to trimming and J lost 4 bases, with 15 bases between them. The immunoSEQ assay was v3.0, run at survey level. Data came from immunoSEQ multiplex PCR; TCRdb stores just in-frame clones and leaves some out. The sample contains 35,000 to 55,000 clones, roughly 96% of which appear only once. This clonotype was obtained from a woman aged 45-60 years with HIV. Sequences were derived from unsorted PBMCs, sampled 3.7 years after starting antiretroviral therapy. The chain couples TRBV11-3 to TRBJ1-1, with a possible D match to TRBD1 (5 bases). The CDR3, as DNA: TGTGCCAGCAGCTTTTCCGACAGCACCAGCACTGAAGCTTTCTTT. It specifies CASSFSDSTSTEAFF.